This T cell receptor beta chain was retrieved from a study of blood T cell repertoires in COVID-19. Overall study: T cells, B-cell-depleted T cells, or PBMCs supplied cDNA or gDNA.

The sample holds a few counts of this clone. The CDR3 sequence is 15 residues long. V dropped 6 bases and J dropped 6; count of bases not matched to a gene: 8. Per germline, CDR1 MDHEN and CDR2 SYDVKM. This table comes from immunoSEQ multiplex PCR, and its TCRdb copy is limited to in-frame clones, with some not included. The sample lists about 250,000 clones; about 87% were seen once. Each participant's cohort was designated according to participant-reported clinical history. Symptom resolution, clearance, or two negative PCRs marked donors in Cohort 3 as recovered. The rearrangement joins TRBV28 to TRBJ2-3, with 11 bases matching TRBD2. The sequenced sample consisted of PBMCs or T cells enriched from blood (not recorded which). The TCR originated in a woman between 45 and 65 years old who had recovered from COVID-19. In DNA, the CDR3 is TGTGCCAGCAGCCCCCCTAGCGGGAGGATGGATACGCAGTATTTT. This sequence encodes CASSPPSGRMDTQYF.